These 25 T cell receptor beta chains came from one sample sequenced in a study of beta chain features in type 1 diabetes. These receptors are not linked to any known antigen. Study results and limitations: When Type 1 diabetes patients were examined, their TCRB CDR3s proved moderately but significantly shorter in all four CD4+ subsets.

TCRB transcripts that were expressed got sequenced, as all of the isolated RNA had been reverse transcribed. Libraries were prepared by immunoSEQ multiplex PCR; TCRdb keeps only in-frame clonotypes and omits some of them. The sample lists over 300,000 clones, around 8.5% seen once, with 1% in the top ten. Sequencing input: central memory CD4+ T cells from blood. Receptors were obtained from a man between 25 and 39 years old with type 1 diabetes.

In this sample, this clone turned up many times. The junction departs from the called germline gene at one end, perhaps through a read error. This chain's CDR3 is CASSLAGGPGKNIQYF. For the CDR3, the DNA is TGTGCCAGCAGCCTAGCGGGGGGGCCGGGCAAAAACATTCAGTACTTC. The V and J genes are TRBV7-2 and TRBJ2-4, with 12 bases aligning to TRBD2. Germline V gene data show CDR1 as SGHTA and CDR2 as FQGNSA. The CDR3 spans 16 residues. The full variable domain, with the rest looked up from reference TRBV7-2 and TRBJ2-4, is GAGVSQSPSNKVTEKGKDVELRCDPISGHTALYWYRQSLGQGLEFLIYFQGNSAPDKSGLPSDRFSAERTGGSVSTLTIQRTQQEDSAVYLCASSLAGGPGKNIQYFGAGTRLSVL.

The chain carries TRBV6-5 and TRBJ2-3; D unresolved. The CDR3 has 15 residues. V was shortened by 5 bases and J by 1 base, with 13 bases between the two germline ends. Per the germline V gene, CDR1 is MNHEY and CDR2 is SVGAGI. CDR3 sequence: CASSPSTAGTDTQYF. The CDR3 region has the DNA TGTGCCAGCAGTCCCTCCACTGCTGGCACAGATACGCAGTATTTT.

In its sample, this clone was seen many times. This CDR3 is also generated by other DNA sequences in the sample. The rearrangement links TRBV5-6 to TRBJ2-7, with 10 bases identical to TRBD1. The trim removed 3 bases at V and 2 bases at J, leaving 2 bases unmatched. The germline V gene encodes CDR1 SGHDT and CDR2 YYEEEE. CDR3 length: 14 residues. CDR3 in DNA: TGTGCCAGCAGCTGGGACAGGGGTACCTACGAGCAGTACTTC. Translation gives CASSWDRGTYEQYF.

V and J are TRBV19 and TRBJ2-5, with TRBD1 matching over 10 bases. Trimming at V came to 3 bases and at J to 2 bases, leaving 9 bases not matched to a gene. In germline, CDR1 is LNHDA, CDR2 SQIVND (reference sequence). CDR3 length: 17 residues. CDR3 DNA: TGTGCCAGTAGTATCCCCTCTTCGGACAGGGGGCAAGAGACCCAGTACTTC. Its translation: CASSIPSSDRGQETQYF.

The chain is built from TRBV2 and TRBJ1-2; D unclear. The CDR3 contains 15 residues. V gave up 6 bases and J gave up 5 bases, with 19 bases separating them. Germline V gives CDR1 SNHLY, CDR2 FYNNEI. CDR3: CASSAFDQPLYGYTF. CDR3 bases: TGTGCCAGCAGCGCCTTCGACCAGCCTCTTTATGGCTACACCTTC.

As for this clone: Other DNA sequences in this sample translate to the same CDR3. The gene calls are TRBV6-6 and TRBJ2-1; 10 bases agree with TRBD1. There are 15 residues in the CDR3. The germline gives CDR1 MNHNY, CDR2 SVGAGI (reference sequence). J was trimmed by 1 base and V by 5 bases; bases with no gene match: 2. CDR3 in amino acids: CASSVGQGSYNEQFF. The CDR3 coding sequence is TGTGCCAGCAGTGTGGGACAGGGGTCCTACAATGAGCAGTTCTTC.

This clone was seen a handful of times. The chain employs TRBV4-1 and TRBJ2-2; 9 bases agree with TRBD2. The CDR3 covers 17 residues. V was clipped by 3 bases and J by 2 bases; unmatched bases: 7. Germline loops: CDR1 MGHRA, CDR2 YSYEKL. CDR3 in amino acids: CASSQDLAGSNTGELFF. CDR3 coding DNA: TGCGCCAGCAGCCAGGACCTAGCGGGGAGTAACACCGGGGAGCTGTTTTTT.

Of note for this clone: Mismatch with germline at one junction end may stem from a read error. The chain recombines TRBV27 with TRBJ1-6; 11 nucleotides align to TRBD1. The CDR3 is 18 amino acids. Germline V gene lookup returns CDR1 MNHEY and CDR2 SMNVEV (reference sequence). The CDR3, as DNA: TGTGCCGGCAGTTTCGGTCGGGGACAGGGGGTCGATAATTCACCCCTCCACTTT. This encodes CAGSFGRGQGVDNSPLHF.

This clone was recorded at least ten times. The CDR3 DNA reads as TGTGCCAGCAGTCCCACTCGAGACAGAAAGTTCTTC. Its translation: CASSPTRDRKFF. The chain is built from TRBV2 and TRBJ2-1; D may be TRBD1 (5 bases). The germline gives CDR1 SNHLY, CDR2 FYNNEI. V lost 5 bases, J lost 14 bases, and 16 bases lay in between. There are 12 residues in the CDR3.

This clone was recorded a few times. The V call is TRBV5-1, the J call TRBJ2-5; 10 bases align to TRBD1. CDR1 and CDR2 (germline): SGHRS, YFSETQ. Trimming cost V 3 bases and J 3 bases; bases outside gene matches: 8. This CDR3 contains 16 residues. CDR3 amino acids: CASSWGPGTGEETQYF. DNA of the CDR3: TGCGCCAGCAGCTGGGGCCCGGGGACAGGGGAAGAGACCCAGTACTTC.

The chain uses TRBV11-3 and TRBJ1-1, with D uncertain. CDR3 length: 15 residues. The V and J ends lost 5 bases and 7 bases respectively, with 20 bases between them. In germline, CDR1 is SGHNT, CDR2 YENEEA. The DNA for the CDR3 is TGTGCCAGCAGCCTGGGGAGGAACTTTAAGGGTGAAGCTTTCTTT. Protein: CASSLGRNFKGEAFF. Full variable domain (outside the CDR3, taken from reference TRBV11-3 and TRBJ1-1): EAGVVQSPRYKIIEKKQPVAFWCNPISGHNTLYWYLQNLGQGPELLIRYENEEAVDDSQLPKDRFSAERLKGVDSTLKIQPAELGDSAVYLCASSLGRNFKGEAFFGQGTRLTVV.

This clone was counted at least ten times. The rearrangement links TRBV7-2 to TRBJ2-6; D may match TRBD1 or TRBD2 (7 bases each). V was cut by 5 bases and J by 11 bases, with 16 bases left in between. CDR3 length: 14 residues. Germline CDR1 SGHTA, CDR2 FQGNSA. CDR3 in amino acids: CASSTRQGGHVLTF. Here the CDR3 DNA reads TGTGCCAGCAGCACGCGACAGGGAGGGCACGTCCTGACTTTC.

V gene TRBV7-6 combines with J gene TRBJ2-1; the D is unclear. The CDR3 has 13 amino acids. From germline, CDR1 is SGHVS and CDR2 FNYEAQ. Between the trimmed V and J ends, which lost 1 base and 8 bases, there was a span of 9 bases. CDR3 nucleotides: TGTGCCAGCAGCTTAGGCCTAGTCGATGAGCAGTTCTTC. Its protein product is CASSLGLVDEQFF.

This clone has more than one count but fewer than ten. V usage is TRBV2 and J usage is TRBJ2-6; no clear D. V lost 2 bases to trimming and J lost 4 bases, with 9 bases between them. There are 15 residues in the CDR3. Germline values: CDR1 SNHLY, CDR2 FYNNEI. The chain's CDR3 is CASSESRTGANVLTF. As DNA, the CDR3 is TGTGCCAGCAGTGAAAGCAGGACCGGGGCCAACGTCCTGACTTTC.

This clone has just a few counts. This chain connects TRBV11-2 to TRBJ2-5, with D hard to call. CDR3 length: 15 amino acids. The V and J ends lost 3 bases and 4 bases respectively, with 15 bases between them. Germline lookup yields CDR1 SGHAT and CDR2 FQNNGV. The CDR3 DNA is TGTGCCAGCAGCTTGAAGTTGGACCCCGGAGAGACCCAGTACTTC. Translated, it gives CASSLKLDPGETQYF. The variable domain in full, with the rest retrieved from reference TRBV11-2 and TRBJ2-5, is EAGVAQSPRYKIIEKRQSVAFWCNPISGHATLYWYQQILGQGPKLLIQFQNNGVVDDSQLPKDRFSAERLKGVDSTLKIQPAKLEDSAVYLCASSLKLDPGETQYFGPGTRLLVL.

This clone was picked up a small number of times. This sequence joins TRBV6-5 and TRBJ2-2; D unresolved. Germline loops: CDR1 MNHEY, CDR2 SVGAGI. The germline V and J ends were trimmed by 5 bases and 2 bases, with 6 bases remaining between them. The CDR3 has 13 residues. CDR3 protein: CASSPHNTGELFF. CDR3 coding DNA: TGTGCCAGCAGTCCACACAACACCGGGGAGCTGTTTTTT.

The chain couples TRBV10-3 to TRBJ2-1, with 15 bases that match TRBD2. V shed 1 base, J shed 4 bases, and the junction held 8 bases outside the gene matches. Germline lookup yields CDR1 ENHRY and CDR2 SYGVKD. This CDR3 has 19 amino acids. CDR3 region: CAISEFPPGLAGGYNEQFF. The CDR3 DNA sequence: TGTGCCATCAGTGAGTTTCCGCCGGGACTAGCGGGGGGATACAATGAGCAGTTCTTC.

This clone came up a few times. The identical CDR3 is also encoded by other nucleotide sequences in the sample. The chain has TRBV7-2 and TRBJ2-5; 7 bases agree with TRBD2. The CDR3 consists of 16 residues. Germline-derived CDR1 and CDR2 are SGHTA and FQGNSA. V lost 2 bases to trimming and J lost 2 bases; unmatched junction nucleotides: 8. CDR3 residues: CASSLRRLAVQETQYF. Here the CDR3 DNA reads TGTGCCAGCAGCTTAAGAAGGCTAGCGGTACAAGAGACCCAGTACTTC. Combining the CDR3 with reference TRBV7-2 and TRBJ2-5 gives the whole variable domain GAGVSQSPSNKVTEKGKDVELRCDPISGHTALYWYRQSLGQGLEFLIYFQGNSAPDKSGLPSDRFSAERTGGSVSTLTIQRTQQEDSAVYLCASSLRRLAVQETQYFGPGTRLLVL.

This rearrangement joins TRBV9 to TRBJ1-6; D unclear. The CDR3 runs 15 residues. In germline, CDR1 is SGDLS, CDR2 YYNGEE. Trimming took 0 bases from V and 10 from J, leaving 14 bases between them. The CDR3 spells CASSVEAEKGSPLHF. CDR3 bases: TGTGCCAGCAGCGTAGAGGCAGAGAAGGGCTCACCCCTCCACTTT.

V is TRBV28 and J is TRBJ1-2; 7 bases are a match to TRBD1. Germline-derived CDR1 and CDR2 are MDHEN and SYDVKM. The CDR3 loop spans 14 amino acids. After removal of 8 bases from V and 3 bases from J, the junction contained 9 bases not matched to a gene. Here the CDR3 reads CASGPTGRDYGYTF. The CDR3 bases are TGTGCCAGCGGCCCGACAGGGCGAGACTATGGCTACACCTTC.

The table lists this clone with a few counts. The genes are TRBV6-5 and TRBJ2-5, with 10 bases that match TRBD2. CDR3 length: 15 residues. Trimming removed 4 bases from V and 7 bases from J; junction bases left unmatched: 9. Looked up from germline, CDR1 is MNHEY and CDR2 is SVGAGI. The DNA of the CDR3 is TGTGCCAGCAGTTGGAGCCTAGCGGGGGAAGGGACCCAGTACTTC. As protein: CASSWSLAGEGTQYF.

To note about this clone: Other DNA sequences from this sample encode an identical CDR3 as well. The chain couples TRBV28 to TRBJ1-2, with TRBD1 identical over 9 bases. The V and J ends lost 6 bases and 2 bases, in that order; junction bases with no gene match: 4. Germline assignment: CDR1 MDHEN and CDR2 SYDVKM. This CDR3 comprises 14 residues. CDR3 loop: CASSPGQGNYGYTF. In DNA, the CDR3 is TGTGCCAGCAGCCCGGGACAGGGCAACTATGGCTACACCTTC.

V usage is TRBV5-8 and J usage is TRBJ2-1; no clear D. Per the germline V gene, CDR1 is SGHTS and CDR2 is YDEGEE. The CDR3 length is 15 residues. Trimming stripped 4 bases from V and 8 bases from J, with 19 bases between. The CDR3 sequence is CASSEKVKGFDEQFF. The CDR3 DNA sequence: TGTGCCAGCAGCGAAAAGGTAAAAGGGTTCGATGAGCAGTTCTTC.

This clone has only a few counts. The chain employs TRBV7-2 and TRBJ2-7, with D hard to call. CDR3 size: 14 residues. The V end lost 1 base, the J end lost 2 bases, and 9 bases lay between the germline ends. Germline V gives CDR1 SGHTA, CDR2 FQGNSA. The CDR3 spells CASSLDANTYEQYF. DNA for the CDR3: TGTGCCAGCAGCTTAGACGCCAATACCTACGAGCAGTACTTC.

This chain links TRBV11-2 with TRBJ1-4; possibly TRBD1 for D (5 bases). V lost 4 bases, J lost 6 bases, and 12 bases lay in between. Germline values: CDR1 SGHAT, CDR2 FQNNGV. The CDR3 loop spans 14 amino acids. Here the CDR3 reads CASSSRVRDEKLFF. DNA for the CDR3: TGTGCCAGCAGCTCCAGGGTCAGGGATGAAAAACTGTTTTTT.